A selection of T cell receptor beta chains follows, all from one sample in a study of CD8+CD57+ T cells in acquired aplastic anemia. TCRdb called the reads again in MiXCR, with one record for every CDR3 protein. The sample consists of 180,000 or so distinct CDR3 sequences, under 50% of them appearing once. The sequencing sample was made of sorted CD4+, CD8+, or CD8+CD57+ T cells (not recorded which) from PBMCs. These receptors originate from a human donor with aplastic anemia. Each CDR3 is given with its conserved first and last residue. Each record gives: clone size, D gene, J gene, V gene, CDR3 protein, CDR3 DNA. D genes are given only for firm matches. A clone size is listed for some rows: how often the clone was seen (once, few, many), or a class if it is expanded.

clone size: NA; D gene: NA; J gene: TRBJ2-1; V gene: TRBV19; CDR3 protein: CASGSGTSYNEQFF; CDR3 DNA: TGTGCCAGTGGCTCCGGGACGTCCTACAATGAGCAGTTCTTC
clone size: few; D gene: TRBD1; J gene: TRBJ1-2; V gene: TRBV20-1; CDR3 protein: CSAKTGSGYTF; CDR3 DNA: TGCAGTGCCAAGACAGGGAGTGGCTACACCTTC
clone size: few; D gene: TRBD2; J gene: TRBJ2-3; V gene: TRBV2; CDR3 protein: CASKLGLVTDTQYF; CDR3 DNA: TGTGCCAGCAAACTCGGACTAGTAACAGATACGCAGTATTTT
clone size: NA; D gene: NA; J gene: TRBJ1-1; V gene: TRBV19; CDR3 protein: CASIRDGRTNTEAFF; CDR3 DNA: TGTGCCAGTATACGGGACGGGCGGACGAACACTGAAGCTTTCTTT
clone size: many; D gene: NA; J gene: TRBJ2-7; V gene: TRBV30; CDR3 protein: CAFGRSYEQYF; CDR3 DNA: TGTGCCTTTGGACGGTCCTACGAGCAGTACTTC
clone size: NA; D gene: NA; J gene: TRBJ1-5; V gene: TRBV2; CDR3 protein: CASSEVREPQHF; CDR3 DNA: TGTGCCAGCAGTGAAGTCAGGGAGCCCCAGCATTTT
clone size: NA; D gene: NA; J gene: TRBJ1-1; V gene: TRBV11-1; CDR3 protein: CASADVMNTEAFF; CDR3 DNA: TGTGCCAGCGCGGACGTGATGAACACTGAAGCTTTCTTT
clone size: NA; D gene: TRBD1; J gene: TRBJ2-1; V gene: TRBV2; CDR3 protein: CASTRTGVPLF; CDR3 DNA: TGTGCCAGCACGCGGACAGGGGTCCCTCTCTTC
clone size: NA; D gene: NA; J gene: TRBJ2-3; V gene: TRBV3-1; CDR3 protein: CASSQEGSRGDTQYF; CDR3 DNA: TGTGCCAGCAGCCAAGAGGGCTCCCGAGGAGATACGCAGTATTTT
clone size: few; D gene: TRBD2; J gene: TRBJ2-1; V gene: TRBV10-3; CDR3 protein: CAITTSRNEQFF; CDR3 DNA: TGTGCCATCACGACTAGCAGGAATGAGCAGTTCTTC
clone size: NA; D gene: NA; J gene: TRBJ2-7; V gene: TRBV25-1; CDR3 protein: CASSPSNRFYSYEQYF; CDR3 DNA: TGTGCCAGCAGCCCCTCCAACAGGTTCTATTCCTACGAGCAGTACTTC
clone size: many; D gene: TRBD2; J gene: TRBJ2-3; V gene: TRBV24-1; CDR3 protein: CATSDRGLAGTDTQYF; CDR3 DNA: TGTGCCACCAGTGACCGGGGACTAGCGGGAACAGATACGCAGTATTTT
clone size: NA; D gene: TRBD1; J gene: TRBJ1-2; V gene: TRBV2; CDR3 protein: CASTRDRGGYTF; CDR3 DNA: TGTGCCAGCACCCGAGACAGGGGAGGCTACACCTTC
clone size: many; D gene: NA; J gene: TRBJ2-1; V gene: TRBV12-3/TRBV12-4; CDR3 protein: CASSFRGFSYNEQFF; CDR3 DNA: TGTGCCAGCAGTTTCCGGGGATTCTCCTACAATGAGCAGTTCTTC
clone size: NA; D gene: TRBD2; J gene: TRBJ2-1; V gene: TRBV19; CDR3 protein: CASSMGRDFHEQFF; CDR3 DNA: TGTGCCAGTAGTATGGGGAGGGACTTCCATGAGCAGTTCTTC
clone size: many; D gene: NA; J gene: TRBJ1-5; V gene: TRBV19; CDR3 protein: CASRAGNQPQHF; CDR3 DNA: TGTGCCAGTAGGGCTGGTAATCAGCCCCAGCATTTT
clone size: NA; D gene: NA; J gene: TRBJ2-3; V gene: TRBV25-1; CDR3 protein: CASRAAPGVGHTDTQYF; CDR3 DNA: TGTGCCAGCAGAGCCGCTCCCGGAGTAGGACACACAGATACGCAGTATTTT
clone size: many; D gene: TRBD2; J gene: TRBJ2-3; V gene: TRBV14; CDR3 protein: CASSPTAGVVTDTQYF; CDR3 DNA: TGTGCCAGCAGCCCAACAGCGGGGGTAGTCACAGATACGCAGTATTTT
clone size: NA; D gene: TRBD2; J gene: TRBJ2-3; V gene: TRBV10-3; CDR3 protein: CAISEPRGADTQYF; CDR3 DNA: TGTGCCATCAGTGAGCCGCGGGGGGCAGATACGCAGTATTTT
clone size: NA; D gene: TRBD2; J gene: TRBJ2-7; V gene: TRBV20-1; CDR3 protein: CSARTPGLASYEQYF; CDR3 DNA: TGCAGTGCTAGAACCCCGGGACTAGCTTCCTACGAGCAGTACTTC
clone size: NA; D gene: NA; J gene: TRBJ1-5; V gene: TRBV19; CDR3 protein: CASSIRGQFGQPQHF; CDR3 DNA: TGTGCCAGTAGTATACGAGGACAGTTCGGCCAGCCCCAGCATTTT
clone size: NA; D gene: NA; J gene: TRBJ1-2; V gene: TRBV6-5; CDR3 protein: CASSYSGYGYTF; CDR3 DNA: TGTGCCAGCAGTTACTCGGGATATGGCTACACCTTC
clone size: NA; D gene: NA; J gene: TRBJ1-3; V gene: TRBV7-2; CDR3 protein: CASSLAPPTIYF; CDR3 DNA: TGTGCCAGCAGCTTAGCCCCCCCCACCATATATTTT
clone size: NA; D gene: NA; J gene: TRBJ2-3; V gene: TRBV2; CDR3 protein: CASLREITDTQYF; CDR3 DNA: TGTGCCAGCTTGAGAGAGATCACAGATACGCAGTATTTT
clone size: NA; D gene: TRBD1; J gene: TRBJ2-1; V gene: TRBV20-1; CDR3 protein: CSAPSTGTNEQFF; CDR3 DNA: TGCAGTGCGCCCTCGACAGGGACCAATGAGCAGTTCTTC
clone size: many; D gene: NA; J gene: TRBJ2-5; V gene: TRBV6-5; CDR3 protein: CASSYRGSGETQYF; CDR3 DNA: TGTGCCAGCAGTTATCGGGGGTCAGGGGAGACCCAGTACTTC
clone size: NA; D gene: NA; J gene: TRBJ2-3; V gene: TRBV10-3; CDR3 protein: CASSHGTGETDTQYF; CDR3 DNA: TGTGCCAGCAGCCACGGGACCGGGGAGACAGATACGCAGTATTTT
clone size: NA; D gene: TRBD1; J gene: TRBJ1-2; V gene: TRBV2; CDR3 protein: CAGRGRTGTGYTF; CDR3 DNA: TGTGCCGGGAGGGGACGGACAGGGACAGGCTACACCTTC
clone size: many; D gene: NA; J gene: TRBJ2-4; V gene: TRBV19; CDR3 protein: CASSTRGKNIQYF; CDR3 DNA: TGTGCCAGTAGTACGAGGGGCAAAAACATTCAGTACTTC
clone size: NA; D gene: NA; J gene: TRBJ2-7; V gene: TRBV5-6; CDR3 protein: CASSAGTRPYEQYF; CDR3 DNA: TGTGCCAGCAGCGCCGGGACAAGGCCCTACGAGCAGTACTTC
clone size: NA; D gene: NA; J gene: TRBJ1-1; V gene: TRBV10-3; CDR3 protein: CAISESLGNTEAFF; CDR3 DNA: TGTGCCATCAGTGAGTCGTTGGGGAACACTGAAGCTTTCTTT
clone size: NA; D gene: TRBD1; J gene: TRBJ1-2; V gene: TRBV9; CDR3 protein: CASSAIPGQGHGCTF; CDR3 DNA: TGTGCCAGCAGCGCCATTCCGGGACAGGGCCATGGCTGCACCTTC
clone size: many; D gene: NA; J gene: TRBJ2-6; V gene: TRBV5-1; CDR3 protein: CASSLDFSSGANVLTF; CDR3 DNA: TGCGCCAGCAGCTTGGACTTTTCCTCTGGGGCCAACGTCCTGACTTTC